The clone carrying this T cell receptor (beta chain) was detected a few times. What it binds is not known. Between the trimmed V and J ends, which lost 7 bases and 1 base, there was a span of 26 bases. The CDR3 is 19 amino acids. The germline CDR1 and CDR2 sequences are MNHEY and SVGEGT. TCRdb used MiXCR to reprocess the reads, holding one entry per CDR3 protein. The table records 250,000 to 300,000 distinct CDR3 sequences, about 20% of them present only once. The entry originates in a study of T cell repertoires in cytomegalovirus infection. This receptor was taken from a human donor in good health (CMV status not recorded). Some clones in this sample may be carry-over from other donors' samples. The chain has TRBV6-2 or TRBV6-3 and TRBJ2-1; either TRBD1 or TRBD2 may supply D (5 bases each). The sequencing used cultured PBMCs, collected from culture after CMV antigen stimulation. CDR3: CASNRGTSQFLRSYNEQFF. In nucleotides, the CDR3 is TGTGCCAGCAACAGAGGGACCAGCCAGTTCCTTAGATCCTACAATGAGCAGTTCTTC.